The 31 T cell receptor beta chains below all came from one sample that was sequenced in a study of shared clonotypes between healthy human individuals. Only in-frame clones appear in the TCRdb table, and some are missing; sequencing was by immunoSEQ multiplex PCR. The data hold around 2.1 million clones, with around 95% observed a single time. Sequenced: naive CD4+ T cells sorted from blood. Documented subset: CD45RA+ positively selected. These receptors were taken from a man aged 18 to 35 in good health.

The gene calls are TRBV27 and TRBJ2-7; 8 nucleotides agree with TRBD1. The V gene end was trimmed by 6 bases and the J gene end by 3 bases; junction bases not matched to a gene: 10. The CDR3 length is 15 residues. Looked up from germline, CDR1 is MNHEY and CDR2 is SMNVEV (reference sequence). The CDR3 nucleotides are TGTGCCAGCAGCCCGAAGTGGGACAGGCTCTACGAGCAGTACTTC. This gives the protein CASSPKWDRLYEQYF.

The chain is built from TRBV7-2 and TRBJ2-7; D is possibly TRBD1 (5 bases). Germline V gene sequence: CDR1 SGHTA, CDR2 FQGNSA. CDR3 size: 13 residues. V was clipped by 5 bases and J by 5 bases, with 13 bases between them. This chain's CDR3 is CASSPAGRDEQYF. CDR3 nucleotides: TGTGCCAGCAGCCCCGCAGGCAGGGACGAGCAGTACTTC.

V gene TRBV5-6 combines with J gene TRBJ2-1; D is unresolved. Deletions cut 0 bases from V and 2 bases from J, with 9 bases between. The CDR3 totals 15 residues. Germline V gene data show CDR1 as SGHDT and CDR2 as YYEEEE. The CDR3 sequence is CASSLGPNPYNEQFF. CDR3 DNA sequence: TGTGCCAGCAGCTTGGGGCCTAACCCCTACAATGAGCAGTTCTTC.

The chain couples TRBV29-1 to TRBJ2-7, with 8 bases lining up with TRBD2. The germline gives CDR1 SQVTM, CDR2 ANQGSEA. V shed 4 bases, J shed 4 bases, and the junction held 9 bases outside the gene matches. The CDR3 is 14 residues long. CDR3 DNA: TGCAGCGTTGCGCAGCGGGAGAAAAGGTACGAGCAGTACTTC. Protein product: CSVAQREKRYEQYF.

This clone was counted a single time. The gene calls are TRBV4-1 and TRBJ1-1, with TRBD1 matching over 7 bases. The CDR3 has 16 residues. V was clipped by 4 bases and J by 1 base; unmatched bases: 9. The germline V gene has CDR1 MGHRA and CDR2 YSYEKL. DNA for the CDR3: TGCGCCAGCAGCCGTGGGACAGCAACCCAGAACACTGAAGCTTTCTTT. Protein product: CASSRGTATQNTEAFF.

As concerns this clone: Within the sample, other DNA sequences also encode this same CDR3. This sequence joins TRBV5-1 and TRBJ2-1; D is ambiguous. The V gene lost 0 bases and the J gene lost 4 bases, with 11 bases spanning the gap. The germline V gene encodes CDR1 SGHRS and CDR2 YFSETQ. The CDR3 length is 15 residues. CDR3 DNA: TGCGCCAGCAGCTTGGTTGGGGAAGGATACAATGAGCAGTTCTTC. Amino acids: CASSLVGEGYNEQFF.

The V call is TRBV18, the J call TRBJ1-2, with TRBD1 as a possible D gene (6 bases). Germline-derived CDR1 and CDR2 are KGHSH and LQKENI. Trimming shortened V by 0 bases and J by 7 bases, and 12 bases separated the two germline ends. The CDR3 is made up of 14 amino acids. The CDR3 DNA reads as TGTGCCAGCTCACCACCGTCACAGGGCTCTGGCTACACCTTC. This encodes CASSPPSQGSGYTF. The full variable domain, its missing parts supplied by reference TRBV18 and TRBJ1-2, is NAGVMQNPRHLVRRRGQEARLRCSPMKGHSHVYWYRQLPEEGLKFMVYLQKENIIDESGMPKERFSAEFPKEGPSILRIQQVVRGDSAAYFCASSPPSQGSGYTFGSGTRLTVV.

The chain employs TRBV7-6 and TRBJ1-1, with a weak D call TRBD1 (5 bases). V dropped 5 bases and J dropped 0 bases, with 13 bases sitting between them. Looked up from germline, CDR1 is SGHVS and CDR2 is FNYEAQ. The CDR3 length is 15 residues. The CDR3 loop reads CASSKGDRVNTEAFF. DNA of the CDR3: TGTGCCAGCAGCAAGGGAGACAGAGTGAACACTGAAGCTTTCTTT.

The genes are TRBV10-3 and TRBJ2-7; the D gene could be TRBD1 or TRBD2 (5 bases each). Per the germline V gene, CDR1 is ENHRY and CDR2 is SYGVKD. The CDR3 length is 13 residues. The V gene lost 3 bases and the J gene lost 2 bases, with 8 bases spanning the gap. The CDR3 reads CAISDQGPYEQYF. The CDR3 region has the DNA TGTGCCATCAGTGATCAGGGACCCTACGAGCAGTACTTC.

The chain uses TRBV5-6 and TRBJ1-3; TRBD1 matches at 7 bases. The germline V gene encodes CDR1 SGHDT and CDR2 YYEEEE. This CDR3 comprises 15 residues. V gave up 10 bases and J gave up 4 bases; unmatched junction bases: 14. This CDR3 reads CAGSRGRGSGNTIYF. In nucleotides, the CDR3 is TGTGCCGGTTCGAGGGGCAGGGGGAGCGGAAACACCATATATTTT.

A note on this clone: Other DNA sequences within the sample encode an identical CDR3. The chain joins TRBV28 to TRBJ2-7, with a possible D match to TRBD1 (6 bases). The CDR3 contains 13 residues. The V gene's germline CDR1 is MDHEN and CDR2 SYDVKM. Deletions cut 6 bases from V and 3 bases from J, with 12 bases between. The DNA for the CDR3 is TGTGCCAGCAGCTGGGGACAAAACTACGAGCAGTACTTC. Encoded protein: CASSWGQNYEQYF.

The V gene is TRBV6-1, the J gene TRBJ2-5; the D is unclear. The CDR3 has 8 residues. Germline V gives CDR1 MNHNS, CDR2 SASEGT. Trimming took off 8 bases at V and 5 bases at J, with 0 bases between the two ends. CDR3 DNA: TGTGCCAGCGAGACCCAGTACTTC. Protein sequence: CASETQYF.

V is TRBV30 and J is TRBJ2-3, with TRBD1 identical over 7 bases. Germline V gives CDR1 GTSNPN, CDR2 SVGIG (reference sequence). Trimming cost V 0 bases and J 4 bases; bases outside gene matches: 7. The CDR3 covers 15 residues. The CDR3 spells CAWSVRQGKADTQYF. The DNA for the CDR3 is TGTGCCTGGAGTGTACGACAGGGCAAGGCAGATACGCAGTATTTT.

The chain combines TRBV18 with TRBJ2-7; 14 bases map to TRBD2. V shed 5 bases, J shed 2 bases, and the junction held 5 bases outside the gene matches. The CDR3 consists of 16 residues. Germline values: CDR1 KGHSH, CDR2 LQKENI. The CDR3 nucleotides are TGTGCCAGCTCATCCACGACTAGCGGGGGGGCCTACGAGCAGTACTTC. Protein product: CASSSTTSGGAYEQYF.

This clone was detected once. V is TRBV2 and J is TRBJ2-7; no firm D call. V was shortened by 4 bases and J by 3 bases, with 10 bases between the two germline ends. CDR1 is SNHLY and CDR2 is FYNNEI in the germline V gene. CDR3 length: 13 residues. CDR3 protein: CASSVDTRYEQYF. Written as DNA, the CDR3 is TGTGCCAGCAGTGTCGACACTCGCTACGAGCAGTACTTC.

CDR3 bases: TGTGCCAGCAGTTACGCAGGGCCGGACACCGGGGAGCTGTTTTTT. This translates into CASSYAGPDTGELFF. The chain employs TRBV6-5 and TRBJ2-2, with a possible D match to TRBD1 (5 bases). The germline V and J ends were trimmed by 2 bases and 3 bases, with 10 bases remaining between them. Germline V gene lookup returns CDR1 MNHEY and CDR2 SVGAGI. The CDR3 has 15 residues.

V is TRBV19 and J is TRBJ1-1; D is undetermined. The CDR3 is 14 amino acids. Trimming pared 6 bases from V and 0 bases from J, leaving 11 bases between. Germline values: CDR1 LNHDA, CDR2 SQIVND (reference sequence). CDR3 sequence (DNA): TGTGCCAGTAGCCCTCACATATTGAACACTGAAGCTTTCTTT. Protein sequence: CASSPHILNTEAFF.

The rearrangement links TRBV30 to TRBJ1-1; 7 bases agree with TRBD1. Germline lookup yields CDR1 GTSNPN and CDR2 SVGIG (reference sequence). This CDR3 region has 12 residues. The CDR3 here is CAWGDSRNEAFF. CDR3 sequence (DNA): TGTGCTTGGGGGGACAGCAGAAACGAAGCTTTCTTT. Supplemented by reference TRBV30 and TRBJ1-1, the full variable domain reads SQTIHQWPATLVQPVGSPLSLECTVEGTSNPNLYWYRQAAGRGLQLLFYSVGIGQISSEVPQNLSASRPQDRQFILSSKKLLLSDSGFYLCAWGDSRNEAFFGQGTRLTVV.

For the CDR3, the DNA is TGCAGCGGGGGGGGTTTGCACACTGAAGCTTTCTTT. This encodes CSGGGLHTEAFF. This rearrangement joins TRBV29-1 to TRBJ1-1; possible D gene TRBD1, 5 bases. Trimming pared 7 bases from V and 3 bases from J, leaving 12 bases between. This CDR3 spans 12 amino acids. Per the germline V gene, CDR1 is SQVTM and CDR2 is ANQGSEA. Looking up the rest from reference TRBV29-1 and TRBJ1-1 gives the full variable domain: SAVISQKPSRDICQRGTSLTIQCQVDSQVTMMFWYRQQPGQSLTLIATANQGSEATYESGFVIDKFPISRPNLTFSTLTVSNMSPEDSSIYLCSGGGLHTEAFFGQGTRLTVV.

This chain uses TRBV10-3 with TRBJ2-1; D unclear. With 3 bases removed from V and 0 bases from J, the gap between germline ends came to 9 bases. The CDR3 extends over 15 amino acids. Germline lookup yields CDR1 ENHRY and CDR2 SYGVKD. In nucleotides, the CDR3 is TGTGCCATCAGTGACGGGTTCAGCTCCTACAATGAGCAGTTCTTC. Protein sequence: CAISDGFSSYNEQFF.

The CDR3 DNA reads TGTGCCAGCAGCCCAGCGGGGGATTACAATGAGCAGTTCTTC. Protein: CASSPAGDYNEQFF. The V and J genes are TRBV5-4 and TRBJ2-1, with TRBD2 matching 8 bases. V shed 4 bases and J 4 bases; nucleotides not matched to a gene: 4. This CDR3 is built from 14 residues. Germline V lookup: CDR1 SGHNT, CDR2 YYREEE (reference sequence). Based on the CDR3 plus reference TRBV5-4 and TRBJ2-1, the full variable domain is ETGVTQSPTHLIKTRGQQVTLRCSSQSGHNTVSWYQQALGQGPQFIFQYYREEENGRGNFPPRFSGLQFPNYSSELNVNALELDDSALYLCASSPAGDYNEQFFGPGTRLTVL.

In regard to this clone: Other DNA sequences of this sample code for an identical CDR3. The chain's CDR3 is CASSPGAGDTQYF. For the CDR3, the DNA is TGTGCCAGCTCACCAGGGGCGGGAGATACGCAGTATTTT. The rearrangement uses TRBV18 and TRBJ2-3, with D perhaps matching TRBD1 or TRBD2 (5 bases each). The germline CDR1 and CDR2 sequences are KGHSH and LQKENI. The CDR3 contains 13 residues. V dropped 2 bases and J dropped 5 bases, with 8 bases sitting between them.

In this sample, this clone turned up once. Here the CDR3 reads CASSFQQGQGTEAFF. The DNA for the CDR3 is TGTGCCAGCAGTTTCCAACAGGGGCAGGGCACTGAAGCTTTCTTT. The chain combines TRBV27 with TRBJ1-1, with 7 bases identical to TRBD1. V lost 3 bases to trimming and J lost 4 bases; unmatched junction nucleotides: 8. Germline lookup yields CDR1 MNHEY and CDR2 SMNVEV (reference sequence). There are 15 residues in the CDR3.

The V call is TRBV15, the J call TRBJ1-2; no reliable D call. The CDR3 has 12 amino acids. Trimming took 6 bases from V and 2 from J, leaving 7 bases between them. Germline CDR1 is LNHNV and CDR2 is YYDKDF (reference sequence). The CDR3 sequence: CATREGNYGYTF. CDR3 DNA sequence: TGTGCCACCAGGGAAGGGAACTATGGCTACACCTTC.

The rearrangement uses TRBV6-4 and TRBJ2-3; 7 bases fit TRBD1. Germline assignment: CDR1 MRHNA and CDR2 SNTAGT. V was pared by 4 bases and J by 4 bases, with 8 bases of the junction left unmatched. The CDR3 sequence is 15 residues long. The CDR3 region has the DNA TGTGCCAGCAGTGCCCAACAGGGGATGGCAGATACGCAGTATTTT. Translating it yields CASSAQQGMADTQYF.

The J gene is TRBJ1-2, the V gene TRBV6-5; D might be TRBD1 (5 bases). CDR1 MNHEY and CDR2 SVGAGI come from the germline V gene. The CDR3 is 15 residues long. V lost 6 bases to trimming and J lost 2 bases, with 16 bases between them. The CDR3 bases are TGTGCCAGCAGACGCTCCGGGACGGAGAACTATGGCTACACCTTC. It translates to CASRRSGTENYGYTF.

CDR3 loop: CASSSSYNSPLHF. For the CDR3, the DNA is TGTGCCAGCAGCTCTTCCTATAATTCACCCCTCCACTTT. This chain connects TRBV7-2 to TRBJ1-6; D remains ambiguous. Germline CDR1 is SGHTA and CDR2 is FQGNSA. The CDR3 consists of 13 residues. V was shortened by 4 bases and J by 1 base, with 2 bases between the two germline ends.

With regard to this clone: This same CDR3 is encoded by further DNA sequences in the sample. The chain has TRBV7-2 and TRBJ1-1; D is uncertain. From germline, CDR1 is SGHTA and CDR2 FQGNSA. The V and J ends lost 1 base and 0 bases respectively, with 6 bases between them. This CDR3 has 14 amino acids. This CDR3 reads CASSLVAVNTEAFF. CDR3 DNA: TGTGCCAGCAGCTTAGTTGCAGTGAACACTGAAGCTTTCTTT.

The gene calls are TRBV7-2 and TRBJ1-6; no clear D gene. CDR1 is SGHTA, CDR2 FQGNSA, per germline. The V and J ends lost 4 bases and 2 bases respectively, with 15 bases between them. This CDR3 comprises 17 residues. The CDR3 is CASSSPTYKPYNSPLHF. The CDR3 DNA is TGTGCCAGCAGCTCCCCGACCTACAAACCCTATAATTCACCCCTCCACTTT.

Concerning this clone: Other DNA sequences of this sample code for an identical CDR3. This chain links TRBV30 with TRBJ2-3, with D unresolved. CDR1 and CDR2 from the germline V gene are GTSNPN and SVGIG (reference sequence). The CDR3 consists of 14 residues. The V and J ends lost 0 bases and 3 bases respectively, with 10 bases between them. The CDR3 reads CAWSVLRSTDTQYF. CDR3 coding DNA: TGTGCCTGGAGTGTACTAAGGTCAACAGATACGCAGTATTTT.

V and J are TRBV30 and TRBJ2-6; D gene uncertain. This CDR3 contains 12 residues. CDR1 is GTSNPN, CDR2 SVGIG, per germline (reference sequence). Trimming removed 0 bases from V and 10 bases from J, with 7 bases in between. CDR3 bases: TGTGCCTGGAGTGTAGGTTCTAACGTCCTGACTTTC. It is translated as CAWSVGSNVLTF.